This is a list of T cell receptor beta chains from one sample in a study of response to subunit inactivated influenza vaccine. TCRdb recomputed calls from the RT-PCR reads with MiXCR, one row per CDR3 protein. The table includes 300,000 to 350,000 distinct CDR3 sequences, about a fifth detected once. Material: PBMCs from blood, obtained less than 22 months after vaccination. The origin of the receptors is a man between 50 and 75 years old who received an inactivated influenza vaccine. The CDR3 runs from the conserved cysteine through the conserved F or W. A D gene is named only where the DNA matches it firmly. Only some rows state a clone size, as once, few, many or a class for expanded clones.

V gene	J gene	D gene	clone size	CDR3 DNA	CDR3 protein
TRBV29-1	TRBJ1-4	TRBD1	few	TGCAGCGTTGCCGGGGGACAGATTAATGAAAAACTGTTTTTT	CSVAGGQINEKLFF
TRBV7-9	TRBJ1-2	TRBD1	few	TGTGCCACCGTACAGGGGGATGGCTACACCTTC	CATVQGDGYTF
TRBV12-3/TRBV12-4	TRBJ1-5	TRBD1	many	TGTGCCAGCAGTATCGGGACAGGGGCTCTCAATCAGCCCCAGCATTTT	CASSIGTGALNQPQHF
TRBV20-1	TRBJ1-1	NA	many	TGCAGTGTCTACAGGGAGAGAAACACTGAAGCTTTCTTT	CSVYRERNTEAFF
TRBV6-2/TRBV6-3	TRBJ2-5	NA	few	TGTGCCAGCACTCAATGGACGGGTCGGGAGACCCAGTACTTC	CASTQWTGRETQYF
TRBV28	TRBJ2-2	TRBD2	NA	TGTGCCAGCACTTTGACTAGCGGTATGCGCCTGTTTTTT	CASTLTSGMRLFF
TRBV5-5	TRBJ1-3	TRBD1	NA	TGTGCCAGCAGCGGGACAGGGACTGGAAACACCATATATTTT	CASSGTGTGNTIYF
TRBV5-1	TRBJ2-1	NA	few	TGCGCCAGCAGATCTGATATCTCCTACAATGAGCAGTTCTTC	CASRSDISYNEQFF
TRBV4-3	TRBJ2-7	NA	NA	TGCGCCAGCAGCTTTGACGACAGGAACTCCTACGAGCAGTACTTC	CASSFDDRNSYEQYF
TRBV6-1	TRBJ1-1	NA	few	TGTGCCAGCAGTGAACAGGAGAACACTGAAGCTTTCTTT	CASSEQENTEAFF
TRBV7-2	TRBJ1-5	NA	many	TGTGCCAGCAGCATTCAGCGCGGGTCGCCCCAGCATTTT	CASSIQRGSPQHF
TRBV4-3	TRBJ2-2	TRBD1	NA	TGCGCCAGCAGCCTGGACAGGGTCTCCACCGGGGAGCTGTTTTTT	CASSLDRVSTGELFF
TRBV7-2	TRBJ1-1	NA	many	TGTGCCAGCAGCATCGGGGGCGGTACTGAAGCTTTCTTT	CASSIGGGTEAFF
TRBV5-1	TRBJ2-5	NA	NA	TGCGCCAGCAGCTTGGGACTTATGGGGGCGATGTACCAAGAGACCCAGTACTTC	CASSLGLMGAMYQETQYF
TRBV25-1	TRBJ1-1	NA	NA	TGTGCCAGCAGTGCCGGGGGGAGGGGATGGGGCACTGAAGCTTTCTTT	CASSAGGRGWGTEAFF
TRBV4-1	TRBJ2-2	NA	NA	TGCGCCAGCAGCAACCAGGGGTTGACGAACACCGGGGAGCTGTTTTTT	CASSNQGLTNTGELFF
TRBV11-2	TRBJ1-2	NA	few	TGTGCCAGCAGGCCTCCGGGCCTTGGGAGCTATGGCTACACCTTC	CASRPPGLGSYGYTF
TRBV20-1	TRBJ2-4	NA	few	TGCAGTGCTCCCTCCCTGTCCCTGGCCAAAAACATTCAGTACTTC	CSAPSLSLAKNIQYF
TRBV20-1	TRBJ2-2	TRBD1	few	TGCAGTGCACCAACAGGGGTCGGCACCGGGGAGCTGTTTTTT	CSAPTGVGTGELFF
TRBV25-1	TRBJ1-5	NA	few	TGTGCCAGCAGTGATGGTAGGGGCAATCAGCCCCAGCATTTT	CASSDGRGNQPQHF
TRBV21-1	TRBJ1-1	NA	many	TGTGCCAGCAGCAGGGGGGGCTGGGACACTGAAGCTTTCTTT	CASSRGGWDTEAFF
TRBV20-1	TRBJ1-5	NA	NA	TGCAGTGCTAGAGATCAAGGGGCCCTTTTTCATAGCAATCAGCCCCAGCATTTT	CSARDQGALFHSNQPQHF
TRBV7-8	TRBJ2-5	NA	many	TGTGCCAGCAGCTTACCTCAAGAGACCCAGTACTTC	CASSLPQETQYF
TRBV2	TRBJ2-2	NA	NA	TGTGCCAGCAGTTTGGGTCGCGGGGAGCTGTTTTTT	CASSLGRGELFF
TRBV20-1	TRBJ1-2	NA	few	TGCAGTGCTCCATATCCCGGGACCCCTAACTATGGCTACACCTTC	CSAPYPGTPNYGYTF
TRBV5-4	TRBJ1-1	NA	many	TGTGCCAGCAGGTTGTGGGGTTTGAAGAGGTGGGACACTGAAGCTTTCTTT	CASRLWGLKRWDTEAFF
TRBV19	TRBJ1-2	NA	few	TGTGCCAGTAGTATAGGCACGGACTATGGCTACACCTTC	CASSIGTDYGYTF
TRBV7-2	TRBJ1-6	TRBD1	NA	TGTGCCAGCACCAAAGTGGGAGGGGGCGATTCACCCCTCCACTTT	CASTKVGGGDSPLHF
TRBV28	TRBJ1-4	TRBD1	few	TGTGCCAGCAGTTTAACCCCCCGGACAGGGCCTAATGAAAAACTGTTTTTT	CASSLTPRTGPNEKLFF